These 3 T cell receptor beta chains were sequenced from one sample in a study of CD8 T cells in ankylosing spondylitis. TCRdb reprocessed the 5' RACE reads with MiXCR, giving one entry per CDR3 protein. The sample includes under 300,000 distinct CDR3 sequences, about 10% of them seen just once. Sequencing input: blood, either unsorted or a sorted T cell fraction (not recorded which). Source of these receptors: a male donor with ankylosing spondylitis or in good health (not recorded which).

This clonotype came up many times. The V and J genes are TRBV11-2 and TRBJ2-1; 13 nucleotides agree with TRBD2. Trimming took 3 bases from V and 4 from J; bases not matched to a gene: 6. Germline V gene data show CDR1 as SGHAT and CDR2 as FQNNGV. The CDR3 consists of 17 residues. CDR3 protein: CASSLTSGGPVYNEQFF. CDR3 sequence (DNA): TGTGCCAGCAGCTTGACTAGCGGGGGGCCTGTTTACAATGAGCAGTTCTTC.

Many counts were recorded for this clonotype. This chain joins TRBV20-1 and TRBJ1-1; D call uncertain. V was shortened by 6 bases and J by 4 bases, with 15 bases between the two germline ends. CDR1 DFQATT and CDR2 SNEGSKA come from the germline V gene (reference sequence). The CDR3 is 13 amino acids. In DNA, the CDR3 is TGCAGTGCGGAACTCGGACGGGCCACTGAAGCTTTCTTT. This gives the protein CSAELGRATEAFF.

In this sample, this clonotype turned up a few times. This rearrangement joins TRBV10-3 to TRBJ2-3; D possibly matches TRBD1 or TRBD2 (5 bases each). Looked up from germline, CDR1 is ENHRY and CDR2 is SYGVKD. Trimming took 8 bases from V and 1 from J, leaving 10 bases between them. The CDR3 has 13 amino acids. The CDR3 region is CAIGWDGTDTQYF. The CDR3 DNA is TGTGCCATCGGCTGGGACGGCACAGATACGCAGTATTTT.